The 5 T cell receptor beta chains listed next were all sequenced from one sample in a study of early T cells in non-severe SARS-CoV-2 infection. TCRdb re-called the 5' RACE reads through MiXCR, storing one row per CDR3 protein. This sample carries fewer than 65,000 distinct CDR3 sequences, about 9.3% of them seen once, and the ten largest clones take 1.2%. The sequenced sample was whole blood. Every receptor here comes from an adult who was a healthcare worker with PCR-confirmed SARS-CoV-2 infection or an uninfected control (not recorded which).

V gene TRBV5-8 combines with J gene TRBJ2-5, with TRBD2 matching 13 bases. This CDR3 region has 16 residues. J was trimmed by 0 bases and V by 4 bases; bases with no gene match: 3. Germline lookup yields CDR1 SGHTS and CDR2 YDEGEE. CDR3 DNA sequence: TGTGCCAGCAGCCCAGGACTAGCGGGGGACCAAGAGACCCAGTACTTC. Its translation: CASSPGLAGDQETQYF.

This clonotype was seen at least ten times. CDR3 protein: CASSNSGVQETQYF. The DNA of the CDR3 is TGTGCCAGCAGCAATTCAGGCGTCCAAGAGACCCAGTACTTC. The rearrangement uses TRBV6-6 and TRBJ2-5; D gene ambiguous. V was cut by 6 bases and J by 1 base, with 12 bases left in between. This CDR3 contains 14 residues. Per germline, CDR1 MNHNY and CDR2 SVGAGI (reference sequence).

V usage is TRBV2 and J usage is TRBJ2-3; maybe TRBD2 (5 bases). The CDR3 contains 13 residues. In germline, CDR1 is SNHLY, CDR2 FYNNEI. V lost 6 bases and J lost 2, with 9 bases in between. This CDR3 reads CASRLEHTDTQYF. The DNA of the CDR3 is TGTGCCAGCAGACTAGAGCACACAGATACGCAGTATTTT. Full variable domain (outside the CDR3, taken from reference TRBV2 and TRBJ2-3): EPEVTQTPSHQVTQMGQEVILRCVPISNHLYFYWYRQILGQKVEFLVSFYNNEISEKSEIFDDQFSVERPDGSNFTLKIRSTKLEDSAMYFCASRLEHTDTQYFGPGTRLTVL.

At least ten counts were recorded for this clonotype. This chain's CDR3 is CASSLNVKRGDTDTQYF. The CDR3 nucleotides read TGTGCCAGCAGCCTAAACGTCAAGCGGGGAGACACAGATACGCAGTATTTT. V and J are TRBV3-1 and TRBJ2-3, with TRBD2 matching over 7 bases. Germline lookup yields CDR1 LGHDT and CDR2 YNNKEL (reference sequence). V was pared by 4 bases and J by 2 bases, with 12 bases of the junction left unmatched. The CDR3 length is 17 residues.

This clonotype was found a few times. This chain connects TRBV6-6 to TRBJ1-5, with unresolved D. The CDR3 spans 16 residues. V was clipped by 0 bases and J by 6 bases, with 15 bases between them. The germline CDR1 and CDR2 sequences are MNHNY and SVGAGI (reference sequence). Written as DNA, the CDR3 is TGTGCCAGCAGTTACTCAGGGAGGGTCGCCGGTCAGCCCCAGCATTTT. It specifies CASSYSGRVAGQPQHF.